Here is one T cell receptor beta chain with its context. Its target is not known. A much larger clone differs by one base, so this may be a read error. TCRdb itself ran the 5' RACE reads through MiXCR, one entry per CDR3 protein. The sample holds 7,400 or so distinct CDR3 sequences; 35% to 45% are singletons and the top ten take 4.4%. CDR1 is LNHNV, CDR2 YYDKDF, per germline (reference sequence). Trimming removed 4 bases at V and 3 bases at J, with 15 bases between. This CDR3 comprises 15 residues. Study-level results: Tumor Tregs overlapped most with tumor, then blood, naive CD4+ cells.

Sequencing was performed on memory CD4+ T cells sorted from blood. Described subset: memory CD4+ T cells, CD4+CD45RO+CD25-. The chain couples TRBV15 to TRBJ1-1, with D unclear. The receptor comes from a female donor with breast cancer. As DNA, the CDR3 is TGTGCCACCAGCAAAGATTCACGGGGTGACACTGAAGCTTTCTTT. Amino acids: CATSKDSRGDTEAFF. The full variable domain, completed using reference TRBV15 and TRBJ1-1, is DAMVIQNPRYQVTQFGKPVTLSCSQTLNHNVMYWYQQKSSQAPKLLFHYYDKDFNNEADTPDNFQSRRPNTSFCFLDIRSPGLGDTAMYLCATSKDSRGDTEAFFGQGTRLTVV.